This TCR beta chain was recorded in a study of OX40 agonist ivuxolimab in advanced cancers. The wider study: The drug used for patients, ivuxolimab, was an agonistic anti-OX40 (CD134) antibody. Patients undergoing dose escalation presented with hepatocellular carcinoma, melanoma, renal cell or head and neck cancer.

Using immunoSEQ multiplex PCR, the repertoire was profiled, and TCRdb retains in-frame clones only, with some absent. The sample shows some 45,000 clones, approximately 90% of them seen only once. CDR1 and CDR2 from the germline V gene are KGHSH and LQKENI. This CDR3 comprises 12 residues. The germline V and J ends were trimmed by 2 bases and 9 bases, with 8 bases remaining between them. This clone appeared a single time. The input for sequencing was CD4+ or CD8+ T cells sorted from blood, taken in a trial of the OX40 agonist ivuxolimab. The receptor was isolated from an adult with an advanced solid tumor such as melanoma, head and neck, liver or kidney cancer. This chain links TRBV18 with TRBJ2-1; D is ambiguous. CDR3 loop: CASSPVVGEQFF. The CDR3 DNA sequence: TGTGCCAGCTCACCAGTGGTGGGTGAGCAGTTCTTC.